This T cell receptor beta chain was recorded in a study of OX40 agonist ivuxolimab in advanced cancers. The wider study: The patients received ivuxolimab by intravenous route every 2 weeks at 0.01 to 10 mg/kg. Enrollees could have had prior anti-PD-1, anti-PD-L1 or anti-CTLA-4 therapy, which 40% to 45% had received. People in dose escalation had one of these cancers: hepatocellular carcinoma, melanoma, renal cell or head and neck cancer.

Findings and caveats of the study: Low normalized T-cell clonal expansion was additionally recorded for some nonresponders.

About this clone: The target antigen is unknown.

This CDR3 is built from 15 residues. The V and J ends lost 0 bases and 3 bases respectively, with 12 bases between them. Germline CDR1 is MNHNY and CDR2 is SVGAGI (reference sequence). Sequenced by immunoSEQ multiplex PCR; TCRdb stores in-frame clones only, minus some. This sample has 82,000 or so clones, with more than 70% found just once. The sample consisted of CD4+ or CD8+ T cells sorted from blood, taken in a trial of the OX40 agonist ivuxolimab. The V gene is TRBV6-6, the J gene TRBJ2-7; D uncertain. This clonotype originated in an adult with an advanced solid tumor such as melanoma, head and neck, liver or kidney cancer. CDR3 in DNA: TGTGCCAGCAGTTACTCGTTGTACGGAAGCTACGAGCAGTACTTC. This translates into CASSYSLYGSYEQYF.